A selection of T cell receptor beta chains follows, all from one sample in a study of Ad26.COV2.S vaccination and SARS-CoV-2 variants. TCRdb's copy holds only in-frame clones and misses some; the assay was immunoSEQ multiplex PCR. The sample includes roughly 420,000 clones, 88% of them seen just once. Specimen: peripheral blood, collected in a trial of Ad26.COV2.S vaccine versus placebo. The origin of the receptors is a person aged 18-65 years who received the Ad26.COV2.S COVID-19 vaccine or a placebo. The CDR3 runs from the conserved cysteine through the conserved F or W.

CATSGDRKSNQPQHF TRBV15
CASSREGAWENIQYF TRBV7-9
CASSTGGLATDTQYF TRBV19
CAISEGGAGNTIYF TRBV10-3
CSVTRGRVNYGYTF TRBV29-1
CASSLGDRAETQYF TRBV5-1
CASSGRDRGSSSYNSPLHF TRBV6-1
CASRRPEWTGTEQYF TRBV27
CAISENRGLGANVLTF TRBV10-3
CASSQGDFRFSGNTIYF TRBV4-1
CAWNRRVVNGYTF TRBV30
CASSRRQGSTGELFF TRBV7-8
CASSSSRTDTQYF TRBV19
CASSPGGAGGVMSSYNEQFF TRBV4-1
CSVDWDRWAYNEQFF TRBV29-1
CASSIRGYSNQPQHF TRBV27
CATSRDSGGYEQYF TRBV15
CASSPDQIPTAGANVLTF TRBV7-9
CASSDQPYGYTF TRBV2
CASSQAGRALNNEQFF TRBV4-3
CASVRLGTGYQETQYF TRBV7-6
CASSYLQRQGNEQYF TRBV6-2/TRBV6-3
CASSIGTELSYEQYF TRBV19
CASSLLGAGSPYNEQFF TRBV7-2
CASSEVLPTGTEAFF TRBV2
CASSQDPDRGYGYTF TRBV4-1
CASSYLGGGDYEQYF TRBV14
CASSQYRANIGELFF TRBV4-3
CASSPSIGELFF TRBV28
CASSPLQPDRGLEKLFF TRBV18
CASSDYFPNREFMNTEAFF TRBV7-2
CASSFRPQGYSPLHF TRBV28
CASSLLLAGVYEQYF TRBV28
CASSPSGSLFNTQYF TRBV6-2/TRBV6-3
CASSEDRDYGYTF TRBV6-1
CASSQRNTGELFF TRBV4-3
CATSTDSGSYNEQFF TRBV15
CASRQGSRTEAFF TRBV28
CASSLAGNTEAFF TRBV5-1
CASSGPGGGPLRETQYF TRBV5-1
CASSQDWAGGTDTQYF TRBV4-1
CASSLEGGQTQYF TRBV7-9
CASSPTVALRDTEAFF TRBV5-1
CATRVSRSEAFF TRBV28
CASSPLPGGNQPQHF TRBV4-3
CASSSRPDLGSSYNEQFF TRBV7-9
CASSPQGAGDYEQYF TRBV9
CASRISPGTANTEAFF TRBV4-1
CASRPGTSGGPQREQYF TRBV28
CASSRRGYGYTF TRBV3-1/TRBV3-2
CASSLGGPRNTGELFF TRBV5-4
CASRPDRSNQPQHF TRBV6-6
CASRTGGSYNEQFF TRBV19
CASSRDSSQETQYF TRBV4-3
CASSPAGDRYQPQHF TRBV18
CASSFVDTQYF TRBV12-3/TRBV12-4
CASSQDPGADYGYTF TRBV4-3
CATQAQDTPSNQPQHF TRBV10-3
CASTLKSGESFEQYF TRBV7-8